This is a list of T cell receptor beta chains from one sample in a study of shared clonotypes between healthy human individuals. Assay used: immunoSEQ multiplex PCR; TCRdb lists only in-frame clones, some missing. Of approximately 82,000 clones in the sample, 60% to 80% were seen once. Sequencing was done on a sample of memory CD8+ T cells sorted from blood. Source of these receptors: a man aged 30 to 39 in good health. Each CDR3 is given with its conserved first and last residue. D genes are given only for firm matches. The size entry is marked missing in some rows and otherwise reads once, few, many or a size class.

D gene: TRBD2
V gene: TRBV7-9
J gene: TRBJ2-1
clone size: -
CDR3 DNA: TGTGCCAGCAGCCGGACTAGCGGGAGGGCCGTTTACAATGAGCAGTTCTTC
CDR3 protein: CASSRTSGRAVYNEQFF

D gene: -
V gene: TRBV28
J gene: TRBJ2-7
clone size: few
CDR3 DNA: TGTGCCAGCAGCCCCGGGGTGGGCGAGCAGTACTTC
CDR3 protein: CASSPGVGEQYF

D gene: TRBD2
V gene: TRBV7-2
J gene: TRBJ2-1
clone size: -
CDR3 DNA: TGTGCCAGCAGGGATCCCGGGACTAGCAAGCAGTTCTTC
CDR3 protein: CASRDPGTSKQFF

D gene: TRBD1
V gene: TRBV10-1
J gene: TRBJ2-1
clone size: -
CDR3 DNA: TGCGCCAGCAGTGAGGCACCCACAGGGGTCAACAATGAGCAGTTCTTC
CDR3 protein: CASSEAPTGVNNEQFF

D gene: -
V gene: TRBV4-3
J gene: TRBJ1-2
clone size: -
CDR3 DNA: TGCGCCAGCAGCCAAGATCCTCAGGGAGTGGCGGGCTACACCTTC
CDR3 protein: CASSQDPQGVAGYTF

D gene: -
V gene: TRBV25-1
J gene: TRBJ2-1
clone size: few
CDR3 DNA: TGTGCCAGCAGAGATCAGGGGTCCCTTCCCTACAATGAGCAGTTCTTC
CDR3 protein: CASRDQGSLPYNEQFF

D gene: TRBD1
V gene: TRBV5-1
J gene: TRBJ1-1
clone size: -
CDR3 DNA: TGCGCCAGCAGCTTGTTCCAGGGGGCCTTGAACACTGAAGCTTTCTTT
CDR3 protein: CASSLFQGALNTEAFF

D gene: -
V gene: TRBV27
J gene: TRBJ2-5
clone size: -
CDR3 DNA: TGTGCCAGCAGTTTATTGGGGGGCTCGGAGACCCAGTACTTC
CDR3 protein: CASSLLGGSETQYF

D gene: -
V gene: TRBV7-6
J gene: TRBJ2-1
clone size: -
CDR3 DNA: TGTGCCAGCAGCTTAGCCAGGCGCGATGAGCAGTTCTTC
CDR3 protein: CASSLARRDEQFF

D gene: TRBD2
V gene: TRBV6-1
J gene: TRBJ2-3
clone size: few
CDR3 DNA: TGTGCTACGGGGGGGGGCATTAGCACAGATACGCAGTATTTT
CDR3 protein: CATGGGISTDTQYF

D gene: -
V gene: TRBV27
J gene: TRBJ2-1
clone size: -
CDR3 DNA: TGTGCCAGCAGCCCTATCGGGCTCGCGGGGTACAATGAGCAGTTCTTC
CDR3 protein: CASSPIGLAGYNEQFF

D gene: -
V gene: TRBV18
J gene: TRBJ2-2
clone size: -
CDR3 DNA: TGTGCCAGCTCACCACAACAGACTGAGAACACCGGGGAGCTGTTTTTT
CDR3 protein: CASSPQQTENTGELFF

D gene: TRBD2
V gene: TRBV28
J gene: TRBJ2-1
clone size: few
CDR3 DNA: TGTGCCAGCAGTCCTACCGTTCAGCGGGAGGGCCTGTACAATGAGCAGTTCTTC
CDR3 protein: CASSPTVQREGLYNEQFF

D gene: -
V gene: TRBV6-6
J gene: TRBJ2-1
clone size: -
CDR3 DNA: TGTGCCAGCATCGGGAGCCGGACCTACAATGAGCAGTTCTTC
CDR3 protein: CASIGSRTYNEQFF

D gene: -
V gene: TRBV2
J gene: TRBJ1-1
clone size: -
CDR3 DNA: TGTGCCAGCTTGCCCCCTGGGAGCATGAACACTGAAGCTTTCTTT
CDR3 protein: CASLPPGSMNTEAFF

D gene: TRBD1
V gene: TRBV27
J gene: TRBJ2-1
clone size: -
CDR3 DNA: TGTGCCAGCAGTTTAAGGGACAGGGGGCGCGTAAATCGGGATGAGCAGTTCTTC
CDR3 protein: CASSLRDRGRVNRDEQFF

D gene: -
V gene: TRBV5-1
J gene: TRBJ2-1
clone size: -
CDR3 DNA: TGCGCCAGCAGCTTGGCCTGGGGAGACAATGAGCAGTTCTTC
CDR3 protein: CASSLAWGDNEQFF

D gene: TRBD1
V gene: TRBV5-1
J gene: TRBJ2-7
clone size: few
CDR3 DNA: TGCGCCAGCAGCTTTATCGACAGGGGGTCCTACGAGCAGTACTTC
CDR3 protein: CASSFIDRGSYEQYF

D gene: TRBD1
V gene: TRBV19
J gene: TRBJ1-5
clone size: -
CDR3 DNA: TGTGCCAGTAGACGGAATCTGATGGGGGACAGTCCAAATCAGCCCCAGCATTTT
CDR3 protein: CASRRNLMGDSPNQPQHF

D gene: -
V gene: TRBV5-4
J gene: TRBJ1-1
clone size: -
CDR3 DNA: TGTGCCAGCAGCCCAACCCGGAGCTCCCAGGGATACGAAGCTTTCTTT
CDR3 protein: CASSPTRSSQGYEAFF

D gene: -
V gene: TRBV27
J gene: TRBJ2-7
clone size: -
CDR3 DNA: TGTGCCAGCAGTTTGACAGGTTCCCACTTATACTTCTTC
CDR3 protein: CASSLTGSHLYFF

D gene: TRBD2
V gene: TRBV7-9
J gene: TRBJ2-5
clone size: few
CDR3 DNA: TGTGCCAGCAGCTCCCTCGGGGGGACCCCAGAGACCCAGTACTTC
CDR3 protein: CASSSLGGTPETQYF

D gene: -
V gene: TRBV5-4
J gene: TRBJ1-1
clone size: few
CDR3 DNA: TGTGCCAGCAGCTTGGTGGGGGGGAGTACTGAAGCTTTCTTT
CDR3 protein: CASSLVGGSTEAFF

D gene: TRBD1
V gene: TRBV10-3
J gene: TRBJ1-4
clone size: few
CDR3 DNA: TGTGCCATCAGCCCCGGGACAGGCCTGAATGAAAAACTGTTTTTT
CDR3 protein: CAISPGTGLNEKLFF

D gene: TRBD2
V gene: TRBV4-1
J gene: TRBJ2-7
clone size: -
CDR3 DNA: TGCGCCAGCAGCCTGGAGCGGGAGGGCCTCTTAAAGTACTTC
CDR3 protein: CASSLEREGLLKYF

D gene: -
V gene: TRBV11-2
J gene: TRBJ1-2
clone size: few
CDR3 DNA: TGTGCCAGCAGGCCCGTCTCCCAGTTCTATGGCTACACCTTC
CDR3 protein: CASRPVSQFYGYTF

D gene: TRBD2
V gene: TRBV29-1
J gene: TRBJ2-5
clone size: -
CDR3 DNA: TGCAGCGTGACGACTCTAGCGGGCCCGGGCGAGACCCAGTACTTC
CDR3 protein: CSVTTLAGPGETQYF

D gene: -
V gene: TRBV9
J gene: TRBJ2-2
clone size: few
CDR3 DNA: TGTGCCAGCAGCGGGTGGGGATCCGGGGAGCTGTTTTTT
CDR3 protein: CASSGWGSGELFF

D gene: -
V gene: TRBV5-1
J gene: TRBJ2-7
clone size: -
CDR3 DNA: TGCGCCAGCAGCGACGGCCTGTATACGGACGAGCAGTACTTC
CDR3 protein: CASSDGLYTDEQYF

D gene: -
V gene: TRBV6-6
J gene: TRBJ2-1
clone size: -
CDR3 DNA: TGTGCCAGCAGTGATAGGGTCCACAATGAGCAGTTCTTC
CDR3 protein: CASSDRVHNEQFF

D gene: TRBD2
V gene: TRBV27
J gene: TRBJ2-1
clone size: -
CDR3 DNA: TGTGCCAGCAGTGCTGCGGGACTATACAATGAGCAGTTCTTC
CDR3 protein: CASSAAGLYNEQFF

D gene: -
V gene: TRBV18
J gene: TRBJ1-5
clone size: -
CDR3 DNA: TGTGCCAGCTCAGCCCAGGGTCAGCCCCAGCATTTT
CDR3 protein: CASSAQGQPQHF

D gene: -
V gene: TRBV5-1
J gene: TRBJ1-1
clone size: -
CDR3 DNA: TGCGCCAGCAGCTTGGTCGGTCAGAGCAACACTGAAGCTTTCTTT
CDR3 protein: CASSLVGQSNTEAFF

D gene: -
V gene: TRBV30
J gene: TRBJ1-5
clone size: many
CDR3 DNA: TGTGCCTGGAGTGAGGTGAGGAGCAATCAGCCCCAGCATTTT
CDR3 protein: CAWSEVRSNQPQHF

D gene: -
V gene: TRBV9
J gene: TRBJ2-1
clone size: -
CDR3 DNA: TGTGCCAGCAGCGTAGACCCCCCTAGTGGTATCTACAATGAGCAGTTCTTC
CDR3 protein: CASSVDPPSGIYNEQFF

D gene: -
V gene: TRBV27
J gene: TRBJ2-1
clone size: -
CDR3 DNA: TGTGCCAGCAGTCGAGGGCAGACTCTCTACAATGAGCAGTTCTTC
CDR3 protein: CASSRGQTLYNEQFF

D gene: TRBD1
V gene: TRBV25-1
J gene: TRBJ2-7
clone size: -
CDR3 DNA: TGTGCCAGCAGTGAAAGGGGACAGGGGGCCTCCTACGAGCAGTACTTC
CDR3 protein: CASSERGQGASYEQYF

D gene: -
V gene: TRBV5-4
J gene: TRBJ1-3
clone size: -
CDR3 DNA: TGTGCCAGCAGCCGGACCTCTGGAAACACCATATATTTT
CDR3 protein: CASSRTSGNTIYF

D gene: -
V gene: TRBV10-1
J gene: TRBJ2-5
clone size: -
CDR3 DNA: TGCGCCCCCAAGGGTGGCGGCCAAGAGACCCAGTACTTC
CDR3 protein: CAPKGGGQETQYF

D gene: -
V gene: TRBV15
J gene: TRBJ2-1
clone size: -
CDR3 DNA: TGTGCCACCAGCCCCTCTTGGTCGGCGTACAATGAGCAGTTCTTC
CDR3 protein: CATSPSWSAYNEQFF

D gene: -
V gene: TRBV5-6
J gene: TRBJ2-2
clone size: -
CDR3 DNA: TGTGCCAGCAGCTTCCGACAGAGTTCGAACACCGGGGAGCTGTTTTTT
CDR3 protein: CASSFRQSSNTGELFF

D gene: TRBD2
V gene: TRBV10-3
J gene: TRBJ2-1
clone size: -
CDR3 DNA: TGTGCCTCGAGGGAGCGGGAATTGTTCAATGAGCAGTTCTTC
CDR3 protein: CASRERELFNEQFF

D gene: TRBD2
V gene: TRBV7-9
J gene: TRBJ2-3
clone size: -
CDR3 DNA: TGTGCCAGCAGCTTAGACAATAGCGGGATGGAGGATACGCAGTATTTT
CDR3 protein: CASSLDNSGMEDTQYF